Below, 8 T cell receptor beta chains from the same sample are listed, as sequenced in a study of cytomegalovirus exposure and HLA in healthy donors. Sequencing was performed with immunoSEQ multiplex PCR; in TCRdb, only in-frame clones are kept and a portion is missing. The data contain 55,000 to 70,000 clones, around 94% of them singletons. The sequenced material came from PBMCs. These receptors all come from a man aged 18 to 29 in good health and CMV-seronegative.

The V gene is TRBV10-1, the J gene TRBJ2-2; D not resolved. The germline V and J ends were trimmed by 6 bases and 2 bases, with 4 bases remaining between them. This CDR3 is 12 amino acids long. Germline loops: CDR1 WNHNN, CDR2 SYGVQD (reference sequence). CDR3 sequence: CASRANTGELFF. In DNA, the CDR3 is TGCGCCAGCAGGGCAAACACCGGGGAGCTGTTTTTT.

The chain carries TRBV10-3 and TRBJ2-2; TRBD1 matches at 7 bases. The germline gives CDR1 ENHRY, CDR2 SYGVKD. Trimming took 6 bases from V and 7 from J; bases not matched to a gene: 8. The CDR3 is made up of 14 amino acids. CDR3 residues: CAIRATGFDGELFF. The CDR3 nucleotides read TGTGCCATCAGGGCGACAGGGTTTGACGGGGAGCTGTTTTTT.

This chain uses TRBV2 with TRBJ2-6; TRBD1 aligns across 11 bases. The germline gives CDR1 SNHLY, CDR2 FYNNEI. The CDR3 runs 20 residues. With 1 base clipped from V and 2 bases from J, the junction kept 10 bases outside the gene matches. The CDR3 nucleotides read TGTGCCAGCAGTGAAGTTAACGTCCCGGGACAGGGGGCTGGGGCCAACGTCCTGACTTTC. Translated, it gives CASSEVNVPGQGAGANVLTF.

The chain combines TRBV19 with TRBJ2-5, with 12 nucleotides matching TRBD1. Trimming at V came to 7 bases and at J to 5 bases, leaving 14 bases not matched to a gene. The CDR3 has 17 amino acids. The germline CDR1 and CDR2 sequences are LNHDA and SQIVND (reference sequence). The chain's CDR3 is CASTDGLRDRGLETQYF. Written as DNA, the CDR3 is TGTGCCAGTACCGACGGACTCCGGGACAGGGGGCTGGAGACCCAGTACTTC.

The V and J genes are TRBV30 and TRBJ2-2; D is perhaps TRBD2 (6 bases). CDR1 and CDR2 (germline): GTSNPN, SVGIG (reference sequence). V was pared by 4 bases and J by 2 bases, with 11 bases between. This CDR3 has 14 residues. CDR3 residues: CAWNRGVNTGELFF. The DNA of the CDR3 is TGTGCCTGGAACCGCGGGGTAAACACCGGGGAGCTGTTTTTT.

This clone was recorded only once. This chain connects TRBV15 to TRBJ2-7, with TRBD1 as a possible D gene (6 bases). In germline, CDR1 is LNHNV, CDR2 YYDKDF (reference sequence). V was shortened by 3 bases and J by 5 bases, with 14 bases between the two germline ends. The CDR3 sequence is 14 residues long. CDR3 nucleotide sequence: TGTGCCACCAGCAGTAGGACAGCGGAAAACGAGCAGTACTTC. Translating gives CATSSRTAENEQYF.

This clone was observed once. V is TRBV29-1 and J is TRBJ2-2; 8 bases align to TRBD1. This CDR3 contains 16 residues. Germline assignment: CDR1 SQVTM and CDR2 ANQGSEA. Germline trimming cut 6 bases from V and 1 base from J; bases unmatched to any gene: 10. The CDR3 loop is CSVHGTGEGNTGELFF. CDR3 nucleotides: TGCAGCGTCCACGGGACAGGAGAGGGGAACACCGGGGAGCTGTTTTTT.

This CDR3 reads CASSLVQGETQYF. The CDR3 nucleotides read TGCGCCAGCAGCTTGGTTCAGGGTGAGACCCAGTACTTC. This chain links TRBV5-1 with TRBJ2-5; possibly TRBD1 for D (5 bases). The CDR3 contains 13 residues. Trimming took 0 bases from V and 5 from J, leaving 8 bases between them. In germline, CDR1 is SGHRS, CDR2 YFSETQ.